Listed here are 28 T cell receptor beta chains from one sample, sequenced in a study of regulatory T cells in long-lasting Graves disease. Libraries of TCR beta came from iRepertoire HTBI primers plus Arm-PCR of CDR3 regions. TCRdb passed the multiplex PCR reads through MiXCR, listing each CDR3 protein once. The table has approximately 360,000 distinct CDR3 sequences, roughly 25% seen once. Described time point: persistent/refractory GD, antithyroid drugs over 5 years with positive TRAb. PBMCs were the source of the RNA used for TCR sequencing. Sequenced material: peripheral blood mononuclear cells (PBMCs), taken when the disease was refractory, from a patient treated with antithyroid drugs. The source is a woman aged 40-49 years with Graves disease.

The table lists this clonotype with many counts. The chain's CDR3 is CASRLAGPHQETQYF. The CDR3 DNA follows: TGTGCCAGCAGGTTAGCGGGACCTCACCAAGAGACCCAGTACTTC. The J gene is TRBJ2-5, the V gene TRBV28; 8 bases agree with TRBD2. CDR3 length equals 15 residues. The V gene's germline CDR1 is MDHEN and CDR2 SYDVKM. J was trimmed by 0 bases and V by 6 bases; bases with no gene match: 6. Supplemented by reference TRBV28 and TRBJ2-5, the full variable domain reads DVKVTQSSRYLVKRTGEKVFLECVQDMDHENMFWYRQDPGLGLRLIYFSYDVKMKEKGDIPEGYSVSREKKERFSLILESASTNQTSMYLCASRLAGPHQETQYFGPGTRLLVL.

The chain links TRBV5-6 to TRBJ1-2; the D gene is possibly TRBD1 (6 bases). Between the trimmed V and J ends, which lost 3 bases and 7 bases, there was a span of 13 bases. CDR1 and CDR2 (germline): SGHDT, YYEEEE. The CDR3 has 13 amino acids. The CDR3 here is CASSSTGIPGYTF. Written as DNA, the CDR3 is TGTGCCAGCAGCTCTACAGGGATTCCTGGCTACACCTTC.

This clonotype came up a few times. The chain employs TRBV10-3 and TRBJ1-1, with 8 bases lining up with TRBD1. The germline gives CDR1 ENHRY, CDR2 SYGVKD. The J segment lost 2 bases and the V segment lost 6 bases, leaving 8 bases of the junction unmatched. There are 15 residues in the CDR3. The chain's CDR3 is CAISLQGGYNTEAFF. The CDR3, as DNA: TGTGCCATCAGCCTACAGGGGGGATATAACACTGAAGCTTTCTTT.

The chain couples TRBV7-9 to TRBJ2-7; TRBD1 aligns across 9 bases. Germline CDR1 SEHNR, CDR2 FQNEAQ (reference sequence). The CDR3 loop spans 14 amino acids. Germline trimming cut 6 bases from V and 6 bases from J; bases unmatched to any gene: 9. CDR3: CASRRSDRGGEQYF. CDR3 DNA: TGTGCCAGCAGACGTTCGGACAGGGGTGGCGAGCAGTACTTC.

The V gene is TRBV11-2, the J gene TRBJ2-7; 8 bases line up with TRBD2. CDR3 length: 17 residues. Germline V gives CDR1 SGHAT, CDR2 FQNNGV. V lost 5 bases, J lost 4 bases, and 16 bases stayed unmatched. CDR3: CASSHPGTSGRIYEQYF. Written as DNA, the CDR3 is TGTGCCAGCAGCCATCCCGGGACTAGTGGGAGGATTTACGAGCAGTACTTC.

The V call is TRBV7-8, the J call TRBJ2-2, with 8 bases matching TRBD1. The V segment lost 0 bases and the J segment 5 bases; nucleotides outside the gene matches: 5. The CDR3 has 16 residues. Germline V lookup: CDR1 SGHVS, CDR2 FQNEAQ. The DNA for the CDR3 is TGTGCCAGCAGCTTAGCGTCCAGGGGGCAGACCGGGGAGCTGTTTTTT. It is translated as CASSLASRGQTGELFF. Full variable domain (missing parts from reference TRBV7-8 and TRBJ2-2): GAGVSQSPRYKVAKRGQDVALRCDPISGHVSLFWYQQALGQGPEFLTYFQNEAQLDKSGLPSDRFFAERPEGSVSTLKIQRTQQEDSAVYLCASSLASRGQTGELFFGEGSRLTVL.

In its sample, this clonotype was seen a few times. V and J are TRBV27 and TRBJ1-4, with D possibly TRBD1 on 5 matching bases. The CDR3 is made up of 15 amino acids. The germline V and J ends were trimmed by 3 bases and 3 bases, with 11 bases remaining between them. Germline V lookup: CDR1 MNHEY, CDR2 SMNVEV (reference sequence). Here the CDR3 reads CASSFVGAANEKLFF. CDR3 nucleotides: TGTGCCAGCAGTTTTGTAGGGGCGGCTAATGAAAAACTGTTTTTT.

This clonotype was seen at least ten times. The chain links TRBV2 to TRBJ1-4; 7 nucleotides agree with TRBD1. V was clipped by 8 bases and J by 2 bases; unmatched bases: 5. This CDR3 comprises 14 residues. Germline V gene lookup returns CDR1 SNHLY and CDR2 FYNNEI. CDR3 nucleotides: TGTGCCAGCCGTCAGACAGGGACTAATGAAAAACTGTTTTTT. Amino acids: CASRQTGTNEKLFF.

This clonotype was detected many times. CDR3 in DNA: TGCAGTGCTCCCCTCGGGACTAGCGGCTACGAGCAGTACTTC. Its translation: CSAPLGTSGYEQYF. The J gene is TRBJ2-7, the V gene TRBV20-1, with 11 bases matching TRBD2. The V and J ends lost 5 bases and 3 bases, in that order; junction bases with no gene match: 6. The length of the CDR3 is 14 residues. Germline assignment: CDR1 DFQATT and CDR2 SNEGSKA (reference sequence).

In its sample, this clonotype was seen many times. The CDR3 region is CASSENASGSSYEQYF. The CDR3 nucleotides are TGTGCCAGCAGTGAAAACGCTAGCGGGAGCTCCTACGAGCAGTACTTC. V is TRBV6-1 and J is TRBJ2-7, with 10 positions matching TRBD2. The CDR3 extends over 16 amino acids. Unmatched junction bases numbered 4, after V lost 2 bases and J lost 0 bases. Germline V gene lookup returns CDR1 MNHNS and CDR2 SASEGT.

As for this clonotype: With a much larger clone just one base away, this may be a read error. The CDR3 DNA is TGTGCCAACAGGACGTGGGCGCTCCACTGCTACACCTTC. As protein: CANRTWALHCYTF. V and J are TRBV6-1 and TRBJ1-2; TRBD1 is a possible D gene (5 bases). Between the trimmed V and J ends, which lost 10 bases and 9 bases, there was a span of 21 bases. The CDR3 loop spans 13 amino acids. CDR1 is MNHNS and CDR2 is SASEGT in the germline V gene.

This clonotype has a count of ten or more. The rearrangement joins TRBV12-3 or TRBV12-4 to TRBJ2-2; possible D gene TRBD1, 7 bases. This CDR3 spans 16 amino acids. V lost 3 bases to trimming and J lost 3 bases, with 14 bases between them. Here the CDR3 reads CASSFRQGGHTGELFF. The CDR3 region has the DNA TGTGCCAGCAGTTTCCGACAGGGAGGACACACCGGGGAGCTGTTTTTT.

This clonotype was seen only a few times. The rearrangement joins TRBV30 to TRBJ2-5; TRBD2 might be the D (5 bases). The V end was cut by 1 base, the J end by 5 bases, with 5 bases between. Germline CDR1 reads GTSNPN; CDR2 reads SVGIG (reference sequence). This CDR3 spans 11 amino acids. The CDR3 region is CAWSGRETQYF. The DNA for the CDR3 is TGTGCCTGGAGTGGGAGGGAGACCCAGTACTTC.

This clonotype has at least ten counts. In DNA form, the CDR3 reads TGTGCCAGCAGTTTTAACTACAGGACTGACCTTCAAGAGACCCAGTACTTC. It codes for CASSFNYRTDLQETQYF. The chain uses TRBV12-3 or TRBV12-4 and TRBJ2-5; either TRBD1 or TRBD2 may fit D (5 bases each). Deletions cut 3 bases from V and 2 bases from J, with 19 bases between. This CDR3 contains 17 residues.

This clonotype appeared many times. The chain couples TRBV12-3 or TRBV12-4 to TRBJ2-7; TRBD1 matches 8 bases. CDR3 length equals 14 residues. J was trimmed by 6 bases and V by 6 bases; bases with no gene match: 10. This chain's CDR3 is CASRSGTGTSEQYF. CDR3 DNA: TGTGCCAGCAGATCCGGGACAGGAACTAGCGAGCAGTACTTC.

About this clonotype itself: This may arise from a read error, as a much more abundant clone is one base away. This CDR3 is missing its conserved last phenylalanine or tryptophan, likely due to a read error. V is TRBV7-2 and J is TRBJ2-7; TRBD2 is a possible D gene (5 bases). This CDR3 is built from 13 residues. The germline V gene encodes CDR1 SGHTA and CDR2 FQGNSA. V was shortened by 5 bases and J by 6 bases, with 14 bases between the two germline ends. CDR3 loop: CASSTRPGSEQYS. For the CDR3, the DNA is TGTGCCAGCAGCACTAGGCCGGGGAGCGAGCAGTACTCC.

CDR3 coding DNA: TGTGCCAGCAGCCAAGAGGAGGGGAGGATGAACACTGAAGCTTTCTTT. Its translation is CASSQEEGRMNTEAFF. The rearrangement links TRBV3-1 to TRBJ1-1, with a weak D call TRBD1 (5 bases). CDR1 is LGHDT, CDR2 YNNKEL, per germline (reference sequence). Trimming pared 0 bases from V and 0 bases from J, leaving 11 bases between. This CDR3 contains 16 residues.

This clonotype was observed a few times. The chain employs TRBV11-2 and TRBJ1-1; a weak D match, TRBD1 (5 bases). V gave up 2 bases and J gave up 0 bases, with 13 bases separating them. The germline gives CDR1 SGHAT, CDR2 FQNNGV. CDR3 length equals 16 residues. CDR3 nucleotide sequence: TGTGCCAGCAGCTTATTCGGGGCGGGGATGAACACTGAAGCTTTCTTT. Residues: CASSLFGAGMNTEAFF.

There are a few counts of this clonotype. The chain joins TRBV19 to TRBJ1-5; 8 nucleotides align to TRBD1. V lost 4 bases and J lost 6; bases outside the gene matches: 8. Germline V gene data show CDR1 as LNHDA and CDR2 as SQIVND (reference sequence). The CDR3 loop spans 15 amino acids. CDR3 region: CASSKPPGGGQPQHF. DNA of the CDR3: TGTGCCAGTAGTAAGCCCCCAGGGGGCGGTCAGCCCCAGCATTTT.

In regard to this clonotype: At one end, the junction sequence differs from germline, possibly due to a read error. This rearrangement joins TRBV28 to TRBJ2-7; D unclear. Germline-derived CDR1 and CDR2 are MDHEN and SYDVKM. The CDR3 loop spans 11 amino acids. The CDR3 sequence is CASSLNYKQYF. The CDR3 bases are TGTGCCAGCAGTCTAAACTACAAGCAGTACTTC.

This clonotype was counted a few times. J is TRBJ2-3 and V is TRBV11-2; D gene ambiguous. The CDR3 length is 14 residues. The V end lost 0 bases, the J end lost 3 bases, and 7 bases lay between the germline ends. Germline CDR1 and CDR2: SGHAT and FQNNGV. This CDR3 is CASSLELGTDTQYF. The DNA for the CDR3 is TGTGCCAGCAGCTTAGAGCTGGGTACAGATACGCAGTATTTT.

The V and J genes are TRBV5-5 and TRBJ1-1, with a possible D match to TRBD1 (6 bases). The V gene's germline CDR1 is SGHKS and CDR2 YYEKEE (reference sequence). The CDR3 loop spans 15 amino acids. V lost 0 bases to trimming and J lost 6 bases, with 15 bases between them. CDR3 region: CASSLGHRDLAEAFF. The CDR3 DNA reads as TGTGCCAGCAGCTTGGGGCACAGGGATCTCGCTGAAGCTTTCTTT.

This clonotype has a count of ten or more. The chain couples TRBV6-2 or TRBV6-3 to TRBJ1-4; possible D gene TRBD1, 5 bases. Per the germline V gene, CDR1 is MNHEY and CDR2 is SVGEGT. Trimming pared 5 bases from V and 4 bases from J, leaving 17 bases between. This CDR3 spans 16 amino acids. For the CDR3, the DNA is TGTGCCAGCAGTCCCGAGCTAGCAGGGTTTAATGAAAAACTGTTTTTT. It is translated as CASSPELAGFNEKLFF.

This clonotype was seen many times. The V call is TRBV27, the J call TRBJ2-7; D may be TRBD1 or TRBD2 (5 bases each). CDR3 length: 12 amino acids. Germline V gives CDR1 MNHEY, CDR2 SMNVEV (reference sequence). V was pared by 4 bases and J by 3 bases, with 7 bases between. CDR3 sequence reads: CASSWDGYEQYF. CDR3 sequence (DNA): TGTGCCAGCAGTTGGGACGGCTACGAGCAGTACTTC.

This clonotype was seen at least ten times. The CDR3 spells CASSTRTGYFRLGGYTF. CDR3 DNA sequence: TGTGCCAGCAGTACCCGGACAGGGTATTTTAGGCTAGGTGGCTACACCTTC. This chain connects TRBV28 to TRBJ1-2; TRBD1 agrees at 8 bases. The CDR3 runs to 17 residues. Germline trimming cut 5 bases from V and 7 bases from J; bases unmatched to any gene: 18. Germline CDR1 MDHEN, CDR2 SYDVKM.

The chain carries TRBV28 and TRBJ1-6; 7 bases match TRBD1. V shed 3 bases and J 10 bases; nucleotides not matched to a gene: 12. This CDR3 contains 16 residues. Germline V gene lookup returns CDR1 MDHEN and CDR2 SYDVKM. The CDR3 DNA reads TGTGCCAGCAGTTTCTCCGGGACAGCGGGTGGGTCACCCCTCCACTTT. Encoded protein: CASSFSGTAGGSPLHF.

The rearrangement links TRBV4-1 to TRBJ2-7; a possible D gene is TRBD2 (5 bases). Germline loops: CDR1 MGHRA, CDR2 YSYEKL. V lost 5 bases and J lost 9, with 20 bases in between. The CDR3 runs 14 residues. For the CDR3, the DNA is TGCGCCAGCAGCTCGAAGGGCGGGCGTCCTGTGCAGTACTTC. As protein: CASSSKGGRPVQYF.

This clonotype was seen repeatedly, ten times or more. The V gene is TRBV12-5, the J gene TRBJ2-5, with D unclear. V was trimmed by 0 bases and J by 4 bases, leaving 3 bases between them. The CDR3 spans 12 residues. Germline V gene data show CDR1 as LGHNT and CDR2 as FRNRAP. CDR3 region: CASGLVGETQYF. In nucleotides, the CDR3 is TGTGCTAGTGGTTTGGTAGGAGAGACCCAGTACTTC.